This TCR beta chain derives from a study of Ad26.COV2.S vaccination and SARS-CoV-2 variants. Study-wide context: Donor was one of the participants in the Ad26.COV2.S arm of the COV1001 trial. Ad26.COV2.S, an intramuscular injection, was given once or twice 56 days apart.

TCRdb's copy holds only in-frame clones and misses some; the assay was immunoSEQ multiplex PCR. In the table there are about 320,000 clones, about 85% of which are singletons. Treatment of the sample: over 15 received Ad26.COV2.S at low or high dose, single or two shots; about 5 received placebo; per-sample allocation not given. All samples were drawn on day 63, counting from the first vaccine or placebo injection. The CDR3 covers 15 residues. Unmatched junction bases numbered 7, after V lost 5 bases and J lost 4 bases. Germline V gene data show CDR1 as MRHNA and CDR2 as SNTAGT. This TCR came from a person between 18 and 60 years old who received the Ad26.COV2.S COVID-19 vaccine or a placebo. Sequences were derived from peripheral blood, sampled in a trial of Ad26.COV2.S vaccine versus placebo. The V and J genes are TRBV6-4 and TRBJ2-1, with TRBD2 matching over 8 bases. The CDR3 protein is CASSYVSGEYNEQFF. CDR3 bases: TGTGCCAGCAGTTACGTTAGCGGGGAGTACAATGAGCAGTTCTTC.